The sequence of this T cell receptor (beta chain) was determined in a study of beta chain features in type 1 diabetes. The germline gives CDR1 MDHEN, CDR2 SYDVKM. The CDR3 covers 12 residues. V trimming: 3 bases; J trimming: 7 bases; junction bases outside the gene matches: 0. CD4+ naive, central memory, regulatory and stem cell-like memory cells were sorted via CD45RO/CCR7/CD25/CD127/CD95/CD27. The sequenced template was cDNA made from the entire isolated RNA. The data were produced by immunoSEQ multiplex PCR, yet TCRdb's version contains in-frame clones alone and is incomplete. The repertoire holds under 950,000 clones, 17% seen once, with 0.023% in the top ten.

The specimen sequenced was naive CD4+ T cells from blood. The chain recombines TRBV28 with TRBJ2-7; the match to TRBD2 covers 10 bases. The sequence was obtained from a woman younger than 30 in good health. Here the CDR3 reads CASSFSGREQYF. Here the CDR3 DNA reads TGTGCCAGCAGTTTTAGCGGGAGGGAGCAGTACTTC.